This T cell receptor (beta chain) was captured by sequencing in a study of T cell responses to AZD1222 COVID-19 vaccine (dated by TCRdb to about 2021). About the study as a whole: Because spike-specific TCR depth and breadth did not differ between the two schedules, AZD1222 recipients who got a second dose at roughly 4 weeks were pooled with those who got a second dose at roughly 12 weeks. Enrollment into the trials was organized by age into subgroups of 18-55, 56-69 and 70-plus years, and those subgroups contained roughly 150, 30 and 60 TCR-sequenced participants, respectively. TCR sequencing was performed for about 250 trial participants, of whom 200 to 210 were given two doses of AZD1222 and around 25 were given two doses of MenACWY control vaccine. What the research found in general, with its limitations: The 56-69-year group was small, and its depth increase did not reach significance, likely because of low power. Reportedly, close to half of the unique spike-specific TCRs recognized epitopes lying outside the regions that are mutated in the B.1.351 and B.1.1.7 variants. Participants were mostly white British and included more females than males, and it was suggested by the authors that clonal diversity may have been underestimated. Conclusions about previously exposed vaccinees are limited because only six or seven AZD1222 recipients were SARS-CoV-2 seropositive at baseline. Because no day 14 peak-response samples were available, repertoires were characterized only after the peak T cell response. A significant rise in spike-specific TCR breadth and depth was observed after two AZD1222 doses relative to day 0 and relative to MenACWY recipients. The vaccine-associated CD4 TCRs covered the entire spike protein, and the dominant responses fell in regions 160-218 and 743-854.

Notes on this clone: Its cognate antigen has yet to be identified. No qualities accompany the bases; no much larger clone lies one base away.

Read against the paper, the sample's time point label means: baseline before first vaccination. The vaccinee samples were drawn from two UK trials, COV001 and COV002, one of which was a single-blind randomized controlled phase 2/3 trial testing AZD1222 (ChAdOx1 nCoV-19) in healthy adults. Trial participant PBMC samples were collected at day 0 and day 28 after the second dose for TCRbeta chain sequencing. The CDR3 regions of human TCRbeta chains were analyzed by immunosequencing. Per the authors' processing: Repertoire TCRs were checked for matches against a reference library of SARS-CoV-2-specific TCRs that had been generated using the MIRA antigen-specificity platform. Breadth was defined as the fraction of unique TCRs that were SARS-CoV-2-associated. Depth was defined as the fraction of total T cells that were SARS-CoV-2-associated. Using the MIRA data, each spike-specific TCR was assigned both to the spike region to which the TCR was reactive and to a CD4 or CD8 class. Log10-transformed breadth and depth values were compared by one-way ANOVA with Sidak's multiple comparisons tests. The table was pulled from immuneACCESS by TCRdb, which kept in-frame rearrangements only. Such tables lose some clones; where checked, under half of the loss comes from unresolved V genes, and the rest has no known cause. For V, J and clone size, that table is used; D and trimming come from the DNA. Here the sample has under 200,000 clones; 80% to 95% occur a single time. The ten largest clones take up approximately 3.9% of the sample.

From V the trimming removes 5 bases and from J it removes 3 bases, while the gene matches leave 13 bases of the junction unaccounted for. Taken from the germline V gene (reference sequence), the CDR1 and CDR2 loops are LNHDA and SQIVND. From the cysteine through the phenylalanine, the CDR3 covers 19 amino acids. Only CDR3 DNA remains: 57 bases, in frame from the first base. The receptor was isolated from an adult in good health. The input for sequencing was peripheral blood, taken on day 0 of AZD1222 vaccination. Recombination connected TRBV19 to TRBJ2-7; TRBD2 aligns with 16 central bases. The CDR3 region has the sequence CASSPLGLAGGDSHYEQYF. The sequenced DNA: TGTGCCAGTAGTCCATTGGGACTAGCGGGAGGGGATTCGCACTACGAGCAGTACTTC.